What follows is one TCR beta chain and its context. The CDR3 covers 11 residues. Trimming removed 4 bases from V and 8 bases from J, with 8 bases in between. In the original workflow: Cell counts per sample came from amplifying reference gene primers. The protocol was immunoSEQ multiplex PCR, while the TCRdb copy is restricted to in-frame clones and leaves out a portion. That table is the source of V, J and clone size, and D and trimming were worked out from the DNA. This table has 310,000 or so clones, roughly 87% appearing once. Individuals drawn from under 30 US areas were roughly 18 to 95 years old. Allocation to cohorts depended on clinical history reported by the participants. The data were taken from a study of blood T cell repertoires in COVID-19. Overall study context: Nucleic acid was either cDNA or gDNA, and it came from T cells, B-cell-depleted T cells, or PBMCs.

Material: PBMCs or T cells enriched from blood (not recorded which). The sequence was collected from a young woman who had recovered from COVID-19. The J gene is TRBJ2-5, the V gene TRBV12-3 or TRBV12-4, with D possibly being TRBD1 (5 bases). CDR3 protein: CASSSQGTQYF. DNA for the CDR3: TGTGCCAGCAGTTCTCAGGGAACCCAGTACTTC.